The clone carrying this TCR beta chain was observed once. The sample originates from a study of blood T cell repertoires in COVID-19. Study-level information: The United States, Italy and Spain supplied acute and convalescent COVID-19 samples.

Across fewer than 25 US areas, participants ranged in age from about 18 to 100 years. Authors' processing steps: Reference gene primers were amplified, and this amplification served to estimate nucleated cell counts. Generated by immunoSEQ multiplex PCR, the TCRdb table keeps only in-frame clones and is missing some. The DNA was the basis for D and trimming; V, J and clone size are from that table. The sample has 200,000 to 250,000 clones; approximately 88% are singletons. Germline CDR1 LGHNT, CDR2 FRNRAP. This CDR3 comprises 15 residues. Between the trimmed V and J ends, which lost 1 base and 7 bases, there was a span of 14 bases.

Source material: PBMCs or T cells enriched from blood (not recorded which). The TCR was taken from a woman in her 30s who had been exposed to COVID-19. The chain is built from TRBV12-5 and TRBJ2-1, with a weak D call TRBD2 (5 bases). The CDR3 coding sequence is TGTGCTAGTGGTTTGGCCCCGGGATTAGGGAATGAGCAGTTCTTC. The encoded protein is CASGLAPGLGNEQFF.